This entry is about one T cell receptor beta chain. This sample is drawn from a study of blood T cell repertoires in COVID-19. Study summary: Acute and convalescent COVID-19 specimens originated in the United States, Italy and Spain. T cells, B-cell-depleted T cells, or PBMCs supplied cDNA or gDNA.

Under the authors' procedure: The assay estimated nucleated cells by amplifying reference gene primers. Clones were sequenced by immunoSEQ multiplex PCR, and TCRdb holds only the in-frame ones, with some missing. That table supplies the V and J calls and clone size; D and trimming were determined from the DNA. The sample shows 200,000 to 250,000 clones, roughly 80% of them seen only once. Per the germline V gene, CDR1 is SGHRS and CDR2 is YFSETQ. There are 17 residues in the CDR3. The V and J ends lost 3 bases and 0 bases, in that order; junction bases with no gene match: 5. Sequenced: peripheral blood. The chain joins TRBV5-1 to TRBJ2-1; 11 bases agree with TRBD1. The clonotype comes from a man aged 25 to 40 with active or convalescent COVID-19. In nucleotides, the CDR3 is TGCGCCAGCAGCTACTGGGACAGGGGGAGCTCCTACAATGAGCAGTTCTTC. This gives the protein CASSYWDRGSSYNEQFF.